This TCR beta chain was captured in a study of read filtering for tumor transcriptome and immune sequencing. Study overall: After DNase treatment, RNA was made into whole-transcriptome libraries.

This clonotype was found many times. What it binds is not known. The CDR3 loop spans 16 amino acids. Germline CDR1 and CDR2: SGHRS and YFSETQ. V was shortened by 6 bases and J by 4 bases, with 19 bases between the two germline ends. Study results and caveats: About 77% of IR-seq clonotypes had a single read, yet these held around 4% of reads. IR-seq and RNA-seq agreed better without single-read clonotypes.

Molecular barcoded adaptors covering alpha/delta and beta/gamma chains were used on approximately 400 ng RNA. Via MiXCR, TCRdb re-called the reads, giving one row per CDR3 protein. The sample includes roughly 38,000 distinct CDR3 sequences, over 10% of them seen just once. The sample comprised a population of CD138-negative cells sorted from bone marrow. The sequence was obtained from a donor at least 40 years old with multiple myeloma. This chain links TRBV5-1 with TRBJ2-2, with D perhaps matching TRBD2 (5 bases). CDR3 bases: TGCGCCAGCAACGGCTGGTGGGAGTCGGGCACCGGGGAGCTGTTTTTT. This translates into CASNGWWESGTGELFF.